A single TCR beta chain is shown here with its context. Trimming removed 4 bases from V and 2 bases from J; junction bases left unmatched: 4. The CDR3 extends over 14 amino acids. CDR1 is LGHDT and CDR2 is YNNKEL in the germline V gene (reference sequence). Authors' analysis steps: Amplified reference gene primers provided the basis for estimating nucleated cell counts. Clones were sequenced by immunoSEQ multiplex PCR, and TCRdb holds only the in-frame ones, with some missing. V and J calls and clone size are as listed in that table; D and trimming were resolved from the DNA. This table holds some 320,000 clones, roughly 90% found once. The data belong to a study of blood T cell repertoires in COVID-19. Clinical history as reported by participants underpinned cohort assignment.

The sequence came from a woman in her twenties or thirties who had been exposed to COVID-19. The V call is TRBV3-1 (or the pseudogene TRBV3-2), the J call TRBJ1-2, with 7 bases that match TRBD1. What was sequenced was PBMCs or T cells enriched from blood (not recorded which). CDR3 in DNA: TGTGCCAGCAGCCGGCCGGGACAGAACTATGGCTACACCTTC. Translation: CASSRPGQNYGYTF.